This is a list of T cell receptor beta chains from one sample in a study of molecular identifiers for immune sequencing clone quantification. TCRdb reprocessed the PCR reads with MiXCR, giving one entry per CDR3 protein. The data contain roughly 300,000 distinct CDR3 sequences, roughly 24% of them singletons. The specimen sequenced was naive CD8+ T cells from blood, with Jurkat cell RNA spiked in. Receptors were obtained from a human donor in good health. Some libraries in this study had Jurkat cell RNA spiked in. CDR3s include the opening cysteine and the closing phenylalanine or tryptophan. The order of the fields is V gene, D gene, J gene, clone size, CDR3 protein, CDR3 DNA. A D gene is named only where the DNA matches it firmly. A row's size may be missing; if present it is once, few, many or a size class.

TRBV25-1	NA	TRBJ2-7	few	CASSEETYEQYF	TGTGCCAGCAGTGAAGAGACCTACGAGCAGTACTTC
TRBV12-3/TRBV12-4	NA	TRBJ1-2	few	CASSSLFRGGNYGYTF	TGTGCCAGCAGTTCCCTTTTTAGAGGGGGAAACTATGGCTACACCTTC
TRBV6-5	NA	TRBJ2-3	many	CASTSDLMGTDTQYF	TGTGCCAGCACCTCGGACCTCATGGGCACAGATACGCAGTATTTT
TRBV29-1	NA	TRBJ2-2	few	CSVVLNTGELFF	TGCAGCGTTGTCTTGAACACCGGGGAGCTGTTTTTT
TRBV9	NA	TRBJ2-3	many	CASTLSGLPADTQYF	TGTGCCAGCACCCTGTCGGGACTCCCTGCAGATACGCAGTATTTT
TRBV5-6	TRBD2	TRBJ2-5	many	CASRAWAGEETQYF	TGTGCCAGCAGGGCGTGGGCGGGGGAAGAGACCCAGTACTTC
TRBV7-6	NA	TRBJ2-2	many	CASSLGGNTGELFF	TGTGCCAGCAGCTTAGGGGGGAACACCGGGGAGCTGTTTTTT
TRBV30	TRBD1	TRBJ2-3	many	CACVTGANTDTQYF	TGTGCCTGTGTAACAGGGGCCAACACAGATACGCAGTATTTT
TRBV14	NA	TRBJ1-1	NA	CASGQDHGQIEAFF	TGTGCCAGCGGCCAAGACCACGGACAAATTGAAGCTTTCTTT
TRBV4-3	NA	TRBJ2-7	once	CASSQDVGRYAPSF	TGCGCCAGCAGCCAAGATGTAGGGAGGTACGCGCCGTCCTTC